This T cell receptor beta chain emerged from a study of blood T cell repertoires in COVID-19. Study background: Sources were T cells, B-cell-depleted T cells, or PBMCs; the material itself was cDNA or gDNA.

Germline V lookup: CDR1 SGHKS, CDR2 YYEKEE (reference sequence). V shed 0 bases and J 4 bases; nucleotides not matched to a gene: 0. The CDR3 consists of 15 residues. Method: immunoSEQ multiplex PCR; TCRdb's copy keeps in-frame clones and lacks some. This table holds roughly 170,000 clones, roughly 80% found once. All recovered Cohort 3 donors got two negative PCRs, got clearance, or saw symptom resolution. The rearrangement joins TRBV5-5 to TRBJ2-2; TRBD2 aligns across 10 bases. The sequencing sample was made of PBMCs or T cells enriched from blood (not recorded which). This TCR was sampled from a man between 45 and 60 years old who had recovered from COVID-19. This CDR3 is CASSLVAGGTGELFF. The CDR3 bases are TGTGCCAGCAGCTTGGTAGCGGGGGGCACCGGGGAGCTGTTTTTT.